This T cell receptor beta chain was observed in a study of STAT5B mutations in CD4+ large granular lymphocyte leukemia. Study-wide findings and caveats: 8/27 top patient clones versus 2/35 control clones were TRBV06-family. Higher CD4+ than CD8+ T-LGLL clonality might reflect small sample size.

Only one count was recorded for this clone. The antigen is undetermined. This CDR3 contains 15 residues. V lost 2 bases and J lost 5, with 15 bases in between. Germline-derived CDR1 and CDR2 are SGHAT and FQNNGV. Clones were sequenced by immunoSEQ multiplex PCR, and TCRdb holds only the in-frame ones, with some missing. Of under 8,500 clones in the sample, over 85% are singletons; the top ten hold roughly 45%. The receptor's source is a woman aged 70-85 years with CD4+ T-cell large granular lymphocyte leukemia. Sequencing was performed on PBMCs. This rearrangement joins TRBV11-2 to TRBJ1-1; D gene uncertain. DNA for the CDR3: TGTGCCAGCAGCTTACGGCCCGGGCCCGAGACTGAAGCTTTCTTT. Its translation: CASSLRPGPETEAFF.